One and the same sample provided the 22 T cell receptor beta chains below, sequenced in a study of blood T cell repertoires in COVID-19. Only in-frame clones appear in the TCRdb table, and some are missing; sequencing was by immunoSEQ multiplex PCR. The table has roughly 280,000 clones, less than 90% seen once. The sample taken for sequencing was PBMCs or T cells enriched from blood (not recorded which). These receptors all come from a woman between 45 and 65 years old who had recovered from COVID-19.

The rearrangement joins TRBV7-8 to TRBJ1-1; a possible D gene is TRBD1 (5 bases). The CDR3 is 15 residues long. Germline-derived CDR1 and CDR2 are SGHVS and FQNEAQ. Trimming left V 5 bases short and J 0 bases short, with 13 bases between. In DNA form, the CDR3 reads TGTGCCAGCAGCCTAGTGGGGGGAGTGAACACTGAAGCTTTCTTT. Residues: CASSLVGGVNTEAFF. Complete variable domain (other parts from reference TRBV7-8 and TRBJ1-1): GAGVSQSPRYKVAKRGQDVALRCDPISGHVSLFWYQQALGQGPEFLTYFQNEAQLDKSGLPSDRFFAERPEGSVSTLKIQRTQQEDSAVYLCASSLVGGVNTEAFFGQGTRLTVV.

This chain links TRBV27 with TRBJ1-1; the D is unclear. This CDR3 has 14 amino acids. Germline lookup yields CDR1 MNHEY and CDR2 SMNVEV (reference sequence). V was cut by 10 bases and J by 3 bases, with 18 bases left in between. In DNA, the CDR3 is TGTGCCACCCAGAGAGGGTGGGAGGACACTGAAGCTTTCTTT. Amino acid sequence: CATQRGWEDTEAFF.

V gene TRBV2 combines with J gene TRBJ1-2; unclear D gene. The V and J ends lost 1 base and 4 bases respectively, with 13 bases between them. Per germline, CDR1 SNHLY and CDR2 FYNNEI. This CDR3 region has 15 residues. This CDR3 is CASSEVWELGYGYTF. CDR3 coding DNA: TGTGCCAGCAGTGAAGTTTGGGAGTTGGGCTATGGCTACACCTTC.

The V and J genes are TRBV19 and TRBJ2-2; perhaps TRBD1 as D (5 bases). Germline CDR1 and CDR2: LNHDA and SQIVND (reference sequence). The CDR3 contains 12 residues. The V and J ends lost 7 bases and 5 bases respectively, with 8 bases between them. DNA for the CDR3: TGTGCCAGTACCAGGGAAACCGGGGAGCTGTTTTTT. Translating gives CASTRETGELFF. Full variable domain (remainder filled in from reference TRBV19 and TRBJ2-2): DGGITQSPKYLFRKEGQNVTLSCEQNLNHDAMYWYRQDPGQGLRLIYYSQIVNDFQKGDIAEGYSVSREKKESFPLTVTSAQKNPTAFYLCASTRETGELFFGEGSRLTVL.

The rearrangement joins TRBV27 to TRBJ2-1, with 13 bases identical to TRBD2. The CDR3 has 17 amino acids. Trimming at V came to 2 bases and at J to 7 bases, leaving 8 bases not matched to a gene. CDR1 and CDR2 from the germline V gene are MNHEY and SMNVEV (reference sequence). CDR3 in DNA: TGTGCCAGCAGTTTACATCCCGGGACTAGCGGGATTAATGAGCAGTTCTTC. Its translation is CASSLHPGTSGINEQFF.

This chain uses TRBV9 with TRBJ2-5, with D possibly matching TRBD1 (5 bases). Germline V gives CDR1 SGDLS, CDR2 YYNGEE. This CDR3 comprises 13 residues. V was trimmed by 1 base and J by 2 bases, leaving 6 bases between them. CDR3 nucleotide sequence: TGTGCCAGCAGCGTAAGACAGCAAGAGACCCAGTACTTC. Translation gives CASSVRQQETQYF.

The J gene is TRBJ1-4, the V gene TRBV28; TRBD1 matches 10 bases. Germline V CDR1 and CDR2: MDHEN, SYDVKM. The CDR3 runs 15 residues. Trimming took 6 bases from V and 0 from J; bases not matched to a gene: 1. The CDR3 loop reads CASRTGGPTNEKLFF. CDR3 coding DNA: TGTGCCAGCAGGACAGGGGGCCCAACTAATGAAAAACTGTTTTTT.

V usage is TRBV5-1 and J usage is TRBJ2-7, with 9 bases lining up with TRBD1. This CDR3 has 14 residues. Trimming took 1 base from V and 7 from J; bases not matched to a gene: 6. CDR1 SGHRS and CDR2 YFSETQ come from the germline V gene. The CDR3 DNA reads TGCGCCAGCAGCTTGACAGGGGGCCCCCTGGAGCAGTACTTC. It translates to CASSLTGGPLEQYF.

The J gene is TRBJ1-3, the V gene TRBV5-1; 8 bases line up with TRBD1. The CDR3 loop spans 15 amino acids. V gave up 4 bases and J gave up 6 bases; unmatched junction bases: 9. Germline V gives CDR1 SGHRS, CDR2 YFSETQ. The CDR3 nucleotides read TGCGCCAGCAGCATCTCCGGGACAGGACAAAACACCATATATTTT. Its translation: CASSISGTGQNTIYF.

The rearrangement links TRBV29-1 to TRBJ1-2; possible D gene TRBD1, 5 bases. CDR3 length: 14 residues. Germline-derived CDR1 and CDR2 are SQVTM and ANQGSEA. V was cut by 0 bases and J by 1 base, with 9 bases left in between. The CDR3 is CSVEDRGFNYGYTF. The CDR3 DNA follows: TGCAGCGTTGAAGATAGGGGATTTAACTATGGCTACACCTTC.

This clone was observed a handful of times. The chain is built from TRBV10-3 and TRBJ2-2; TRBD2 agrees at 7 bases. The length of the CDR3 is 14 residues. Germline V gene data show CDR1 as ENHRY and CDR2 as SYGVKD. Trimming cost V 3 bases and J 3 bases; bases outside gene matches: 1. CDR3 amino acids: CAISDTSDTGELFF. The CDR3 bases are TGTGCCATCAGTGATACTAGCGACACCGGGGAGCTGTTTTTT.

The chain uses TRBV11-3 and TRBJ2-2; weak D call: TRBD1 (6 bases). V lost 5 bases and J 2 bases, leaving 12 bases between the germline ends. Germline V gene data show CDR1 as SGHNT and CDR2 as YENEEA. The CDR3 totals 15 residues. Here the CDR3 DNA reads TGTGCCAGCAGCCGACAGGCCCCCAACACCGGGGAGCTGTTTTTT. This translates into CASSRQAPNTGELFF.

The chain carries TRBV5-1 and TRBJ2-2, with D perhaps matching TRBD1 (6 bases). Germline V gives CDR1 SGHRS, CDR2 YFSETQ. The V and J ends lost 4 bases and 5 bases respectively, with 9 bases between them. The CDR3 loop spans 13 amino acids. The CDR3 nucleotides read TGCGCCAGCAGCCAACAGGGAACCGGGGAGCTGTTTTTT. Protein: CASSQQGTGELFF.

The V and J genes are TRBV6-1 and TRBJ1-5, with D possibly matching TRBD1 (5 bases). Germline CDR1 reads MNHNS; CDR2 reads SASEGT. V lost 3 bases and J 9 bases, leaving 12 bases between the germline ends. The CDR3 runs 13 residues. The CDR3 loop reads CASSDPGVGPQHF. CDR3 bases: TGTGCCAGCAGTGACCCGGGGGTTGGGCCCCAGCATTTT.

The V gene is TRBV27, the J gene TRBJ2-7, with TRBD1 matching over 7 bases. Per the germline V gene, CDR1 is MNHEY and CDR2 is SMNVEV (reference sequence). J lost 1 base, V lost 6 bases, and 12 bases had no gene match. There are 16 residues in the CDR3. CDR3 coding DNA: TGTGCCAGCAGGAAAAGAGGGACAGAGAGTTCCTACGAGCAGTACTTC. As protein: CASRKRGTESSYEQYF.

J is TRBJ1-4 and V is TRBV18; D is undetermined. CDR1 and CDR2 from the germline V gene are KGHSH and LQKENI. This CDR3 has 14 amino acids. Trimming removed 0 bases at V and 5 bases at J, with 7 bases between. The CDR3 reads CASSPPNGNEKLFF. CDR3 nucleotides: TGTGCCAGCTCACCACCGAACGGGAATGAAAAACTGTTTTTT.

This chain connects TRBV9 to TRBJ1-1; weak D call: TRBD1 (6 bases). V was cut by 1 base and J by 1 base, with 11 bases left in between. The CDR3 length is 15 residues. Germline V CDR1 and CDR2: SGDLS, YYNGEE. The CDR3 sequence is CASSVSTGRNTEAFF. Here the CDR3 DNA reads TGTGCCAGCAGCGTAAGTACAGGGAGGAACACTGAAGCTTTCTTT.

The chain has TRBV5-6 and TRBJ1-5, with D unresolved. Trimming took 3 bases from V and 1 from J, leaving 11 bases between them. Germline CDR1 is SGHDT and CDR2 is YYEEEE. CDR3 length equals 15 residues. As DNA, the CDR3 is TGTGCCAGCAGCTACGGACTGCCCAGCAATCAGCCCCAGCATTTT. It is translated as CASSYGLPSNQPQHF.

V and J are TRBV11-2 and TRBJ2-1, with 9 positions matching TRBD2. Losses at the gene ends were 3 bases for V and 6 bases for J; bases not matched to a gene: 6. CDR1 is SGHAT and CDR2 is FQNNGV in the germline V gene. The CDR3 spans 15 residues. The chain's CDR3 is CASSLASGIFNEQFF. DNA of the CDR3: TGTGCCAGCAGCTTGGCTAGCGGGATTTTCAATGAGCAGTTCTTC.

V and J are TRBV2 and TRBJ1-1; D remains unclear. Germline CDR1 SNHLY, CDR2 FYNNEI. V was shortened by 2 bases and J by 3 bases, with 7 bases between the two germline ends. There are 13 residues in the CDR3. CDR3 coding DNA: TGTGCCAGCAGTGAACGGAGAGACACTGAAGCTTTCTTT. It is translated as CASSERRDTEAFF.

This sequence joins TRBV7-9 and TRBJ2-1, with 10 bases lining up with TRBD2. The length of the CDR3 is 18 residues. CDR1 SEHNR and CDR2 FQNEAQ come from the germline V gene (reference sequence). J was trimmed by 0 bases and V by 2 bases; bases with no gene match: 7. The CDR3: CASSLPRASGSSYNEQFF. As DNA, the CDR3 is TGTGCCAGCAGCTTACCCCGGGCTAGCGGGAGCTCCTACAATGAGCAGTTCTTC.

The gene calls are TRBV5-1 and TRBJ2-5; D is uncertain. The CDR3 runs to 14 residues. The germline CDR1 and CDR2 sequences are SGHRS and YFSETQ. Trimming cost V 3 bases and J 1 base, with 10 bases left between them. Here the CDR3 DNA reads TGCGCCAGCAGCTACGGAGTAGGCCAAGAGACCCAGTACTTC. It yields the protein CASSYGVGQETQYF.